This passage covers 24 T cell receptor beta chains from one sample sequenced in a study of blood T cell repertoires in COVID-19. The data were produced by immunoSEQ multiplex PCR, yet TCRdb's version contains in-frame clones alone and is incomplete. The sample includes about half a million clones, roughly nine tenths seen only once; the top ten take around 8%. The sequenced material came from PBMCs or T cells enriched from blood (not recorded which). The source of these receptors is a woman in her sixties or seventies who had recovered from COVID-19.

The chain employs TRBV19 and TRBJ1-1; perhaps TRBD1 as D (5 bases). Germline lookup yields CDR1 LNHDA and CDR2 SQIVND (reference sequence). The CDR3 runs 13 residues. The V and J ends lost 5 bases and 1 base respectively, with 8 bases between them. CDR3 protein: CASSLQGNTEAFF. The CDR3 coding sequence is TGTGCCAGTAGTTTGCAGGGGAACACTGAAGCTTTCTTT.

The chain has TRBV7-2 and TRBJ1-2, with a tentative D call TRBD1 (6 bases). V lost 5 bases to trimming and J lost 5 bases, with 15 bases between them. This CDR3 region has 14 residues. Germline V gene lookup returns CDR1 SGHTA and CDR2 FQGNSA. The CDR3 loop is CASSQWGQVYGYTF. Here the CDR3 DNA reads TGTGCCAGCAGCCAATGGGGGCAGGTTTATGGCTACACCTTC.

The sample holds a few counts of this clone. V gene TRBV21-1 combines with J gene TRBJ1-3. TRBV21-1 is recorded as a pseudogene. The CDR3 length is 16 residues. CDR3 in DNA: TGTGCCAGCAGCAATAACGCTCGGGGGGTGGGAAACACCATATATTTT. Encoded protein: CASSNNARGVGNTIYF.

The CDR3 here is CASSLGSGGAYGTDTQYF. The CDR3 DNA follows: TGTGCCAGCAGCTTAGGTAGCGGGGGGGCCTATGGCACAGATACGCAGTATTTT. This chain connects TRBV11-3 to TRBJ2-3; 11 bases fit TRBD2. Germline loops: CDR1 SGHNT, CDR2 YENEEA. Trimming cost V 1 base and J 1 base; bases outside gene matches: 7. This CDR3 comprises 18 residues.

CDR3 loop: CASSFWTGGSPLHF. In DNA form, the CDR3 reads TGTGCCAGCAGCTTTTGGACAGGAGGATCACCCCTCCACTTT. This chain links TRBV5-6 with TRBJ1-6, with 7 bases that match TRBD1. CDR1 SGHDT and CDR2 YYEEEE come from the germline V gene. The CDR3 is made up of 14 amino acids. Losses at the gene ends were 2 bases for V and 10 bases for J; bases not matched to a gene: 6.

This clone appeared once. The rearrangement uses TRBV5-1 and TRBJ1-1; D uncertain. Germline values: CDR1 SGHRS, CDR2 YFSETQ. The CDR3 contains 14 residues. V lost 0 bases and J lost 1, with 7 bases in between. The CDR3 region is CASSLAWQNTEAFF. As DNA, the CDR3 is TGCGCCAGCAGCTTGGCATGGCAGAACACTGAAGCTTTCTTT.

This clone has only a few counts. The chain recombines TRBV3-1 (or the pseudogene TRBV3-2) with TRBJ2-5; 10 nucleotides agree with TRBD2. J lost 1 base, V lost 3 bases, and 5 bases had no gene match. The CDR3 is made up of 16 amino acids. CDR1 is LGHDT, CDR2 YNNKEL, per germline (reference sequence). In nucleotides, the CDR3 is TGTGCCAGCAGCCACCTTAGCGGGGGGCCCCAAGAGACCCAGTACTTC. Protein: CASSHLSGGPQETQYF.

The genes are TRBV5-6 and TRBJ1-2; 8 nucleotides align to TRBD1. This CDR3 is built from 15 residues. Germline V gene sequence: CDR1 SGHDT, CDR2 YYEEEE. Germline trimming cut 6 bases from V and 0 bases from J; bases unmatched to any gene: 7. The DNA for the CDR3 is TGTGCCAGCACACAGGGGACAGGAGCTAACTATGGCTACACCTTC. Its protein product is CASTQGTGANYGYTF.

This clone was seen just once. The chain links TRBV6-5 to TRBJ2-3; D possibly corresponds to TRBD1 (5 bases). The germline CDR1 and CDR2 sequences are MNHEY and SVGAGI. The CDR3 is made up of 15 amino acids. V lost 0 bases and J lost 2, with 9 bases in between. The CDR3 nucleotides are TGTGCCAGCAGTTACTCAGGGGCGCCCACAGATACGCAGTATTTT. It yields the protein CASSYSGAPTDTQYF.

The CDR3 DNA sequence: TGTGCCAGTATGACTCCGGGGGTCCACGAGCAGTACTTC. Translating gives CASMTPGVHEQYF. The V gene is TRBV5-5, the J gene TRBJ2-7; TRBD2 is a possible D gene (6 bases). Germline V gene lookup returns CDR1 SGHKS and CDR2 YYEKEE (reference sequence). Between the trimmed V and J ends, which lost 8 bases and 5 bases, there was a span of 17 bases. The CDR3 is made up of 13 amino acids.

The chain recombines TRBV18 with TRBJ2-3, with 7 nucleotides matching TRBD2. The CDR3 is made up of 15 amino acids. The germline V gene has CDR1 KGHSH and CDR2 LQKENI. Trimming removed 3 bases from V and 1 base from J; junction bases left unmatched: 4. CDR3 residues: CASSPTAGGTDTQYF. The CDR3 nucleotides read TGTGCCAGCTCACCCACGGCGGGGGGCACAGATACGCAGTATTTT.

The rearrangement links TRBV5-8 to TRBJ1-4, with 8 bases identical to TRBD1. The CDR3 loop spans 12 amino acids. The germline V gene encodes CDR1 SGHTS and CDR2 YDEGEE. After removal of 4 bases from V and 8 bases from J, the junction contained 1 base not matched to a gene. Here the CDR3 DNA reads TGTGCCAGCAGCCCAGGGGGCGAAAAACTGTTTTTT. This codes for CASSPGGEKLFF.

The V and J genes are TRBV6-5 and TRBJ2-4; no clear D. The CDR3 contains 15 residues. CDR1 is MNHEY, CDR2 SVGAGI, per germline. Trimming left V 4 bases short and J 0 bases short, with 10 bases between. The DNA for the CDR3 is TGTGCCAGCAGTTCCACCATACTAGCCAAAAACATTCAGTACTTC. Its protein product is CASSSTILAKNIQYF.

CDR3 region: CASSERTGKPYGYTF. DNA for the CDR3: TGCGCCAGCAGTGAGCGAACAGGGAAACCCTATGGCTACACCTTC. The chain employs TRBV10-2 and TRBJ1-2; maybe TRBD1 (6 bases). With 2 bases removed from V and 4 bases from J, the gap between germline ends came to 14 bases. CDR3 length: 15 amino acids. In germline, CDR1 is WSHSY, CDR2 SAAADI.

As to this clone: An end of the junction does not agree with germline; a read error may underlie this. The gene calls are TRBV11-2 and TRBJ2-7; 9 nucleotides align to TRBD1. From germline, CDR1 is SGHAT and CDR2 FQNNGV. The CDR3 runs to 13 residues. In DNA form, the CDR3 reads TGTGCCAGCAGCCCACAACCCGGGACAGGGCCTCTCTTC. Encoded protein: CASSPQPGTGPLF.

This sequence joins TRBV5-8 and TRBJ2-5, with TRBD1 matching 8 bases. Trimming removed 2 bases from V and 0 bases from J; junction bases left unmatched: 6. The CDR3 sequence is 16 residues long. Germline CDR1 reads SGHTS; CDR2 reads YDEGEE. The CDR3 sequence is CASSFRTGFYQETQYF. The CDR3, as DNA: TGTGCCAGCAGCTTCCGGACAGGGTTCTACCAAGAGACCCAGTACTTC. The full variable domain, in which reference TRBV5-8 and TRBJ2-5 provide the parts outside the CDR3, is EAGVTQSPTHLIKTRGQQATLRCSPISGHTSVYWYQQALGLGLQFLLWYDEGEERNRGNFPPRFSGRQFPNYSSELNVNALELEDSALYLCASSFRTGFYQETQYFGPGTRLLVL.

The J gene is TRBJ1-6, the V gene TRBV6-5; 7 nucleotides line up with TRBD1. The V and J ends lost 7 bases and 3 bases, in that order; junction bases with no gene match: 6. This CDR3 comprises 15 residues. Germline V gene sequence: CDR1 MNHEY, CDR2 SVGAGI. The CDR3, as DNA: TGTGCCAGCATTAGACAGGGAAACTATAATTCACCCCTCCACTTT. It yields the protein CASIRQGNYNSPLHF.

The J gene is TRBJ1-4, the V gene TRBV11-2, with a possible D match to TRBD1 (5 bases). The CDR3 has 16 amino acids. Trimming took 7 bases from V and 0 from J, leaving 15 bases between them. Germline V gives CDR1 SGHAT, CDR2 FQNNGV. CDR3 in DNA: TGTGCCAGCAACCCTCGTGGGGCAGCAACTAATGAAAAACTGTTTTTT. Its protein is CASNPRGAATNEKLFF.

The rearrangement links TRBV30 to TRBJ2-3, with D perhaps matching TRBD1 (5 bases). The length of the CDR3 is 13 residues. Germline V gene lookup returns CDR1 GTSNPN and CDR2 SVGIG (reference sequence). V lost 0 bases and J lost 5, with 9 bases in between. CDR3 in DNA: TGTGCCTGGAGTGTAGGGGATCGAGATACGCAGTATTTT. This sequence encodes CAWSVGDRDTQYF.

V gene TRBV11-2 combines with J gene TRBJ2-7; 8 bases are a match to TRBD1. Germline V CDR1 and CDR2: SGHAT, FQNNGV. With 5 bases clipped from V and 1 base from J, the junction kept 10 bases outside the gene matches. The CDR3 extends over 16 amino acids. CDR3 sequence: CASSGGTGFPSYEQYF. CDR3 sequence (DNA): TGTGCCAGCAGCGGGGGGACAGGTTTTCCGTCCTACGAGCAGTACTTC.

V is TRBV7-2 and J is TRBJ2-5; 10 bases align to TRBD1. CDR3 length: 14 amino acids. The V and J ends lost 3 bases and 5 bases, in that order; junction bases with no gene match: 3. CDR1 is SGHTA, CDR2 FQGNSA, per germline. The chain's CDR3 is CASSFQTGGETQYF. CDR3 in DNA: TGTGCCAGCAGCTTCCAGACAGGGGGCGAGACCCAGTACTTC.

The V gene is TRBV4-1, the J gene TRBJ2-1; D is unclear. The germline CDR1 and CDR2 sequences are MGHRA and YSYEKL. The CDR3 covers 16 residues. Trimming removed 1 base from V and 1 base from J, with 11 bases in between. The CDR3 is CASSQAETPSYNEQFF. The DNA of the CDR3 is TGCGCCAGCAGCCAAGCCGAGACTCCGTCCTACAATGAGCAGTTCTTC.

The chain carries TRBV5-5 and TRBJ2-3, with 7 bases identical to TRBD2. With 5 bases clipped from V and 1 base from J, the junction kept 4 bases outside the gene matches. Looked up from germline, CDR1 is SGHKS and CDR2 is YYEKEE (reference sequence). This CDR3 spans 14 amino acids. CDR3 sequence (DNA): TGTGCCAGCAGTTCCAGCGGGGGCACAGATACGCAGTATTTT. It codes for CASSSSGGTDTQYF.

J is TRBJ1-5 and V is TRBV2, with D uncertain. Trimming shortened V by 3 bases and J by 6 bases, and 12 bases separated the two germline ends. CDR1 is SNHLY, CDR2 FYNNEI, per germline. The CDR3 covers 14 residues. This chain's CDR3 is CASSDLGSGQPQHF. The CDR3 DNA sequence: TGTGCCAGCAGTGATCTCGGGTCCGGTCAGCCCCAGCATTTT.